This T cell receptor beta chain stems from a study of CD8+CD57+ T cells in acquired aplastic anemia. Genomic DNA constituted the template upon which TCR beta VDJ and CDR3 profiling was performed. TCRdb processed the reads anew with MiXCR; each CDR3 protein has one entry. The data hold about 180,000 distinct CDR3 sequences, with roughly half observed a single time. The V and J ends lost 4 bases and 5 bases, in that order; junction bases with no gene match: 13. The CDR3 contains 17 residues. Germline V gives CDR1 ENHRY, CDR2 SYGVKD. Sequencing input: sorted CD4+, CD8+, or CD8+CD57+ T cells (not recorded which) from PBMCs. The rearrangement uses TRBV10-3 and TRBJ1-1, with TRBD1 identical over 10 bases. The TCR was taken from a human donor in good health. CDR3: CAISAIRGQGEDTEAFF. DNA for the CDR3: TGTGCCATCAGTGCTATACGTGGACAGGGGGAGGATACTGAAGCTTTCTTT.